This paragraph covers one T cell receptor beta chain sequence. The antigen remains undetermined. The sample originates from a study of OX40 agonist ivuxolimab in advanced cancers. Baseline, cycle 4 day 1, and cycle 7 day 1 were the blood sampling points. Overall study findings and caveats: Averaging showed that CD8+ T cells had more expanded clones than CD4+ did.

Profiling relied on immunoSEQ multiplex PCR, and the TCRdb table lists in-frame clones only, not all of them. In the table there are around 75,000 clones, about nine tenths of which are singletons. V was clipped by 6 bases and J by 6 bases; unmatched bases: 5. From germline, CDR1 is LNHDA and CDR2 SQIVND (reference sequence). This CDR3 is 14 amino acids long. The sample was CD4+ or CD8+ T cells sorted from blood, taken in a trial of the OX40 agonist ivuxolimab. The TCR originated in an adult with an advanced solid tumor such as melanoma, head and neck, liver or kidney cancer. The chain is built from TRBV19 and TRBJ2-7, with 13 bases identical to TRBD2. CDR3 amino acids: CASSRTSGSPEQYF. The CDR3 bases are TGTGCCAGTAGCCGGACTAGCGGGAGTCCCGAGCAGTACTTC.